This paragraph covers one TCR beta chain sequence. This record belongs to a study of blood T cell repertoires in COVID-19. Study-level information: The origin of the acute and convalescent COVID-19 samples was the United States, Italy and Spain.

Individuals drawn from under 30 US areas were roughly 18 to 95 years old. Donors were grouped by their self-reported clinical history. Authors' analysis steps: The assay estimated nucleated cells by amplifying reference gene primers. Sequencing was performed with immunoSEQ multiplex PCR; in TCRdb, only in-frame clones are kept and a portion is missing. V and J calls and clone size follow that table, whereas D and trimming were derived from the DNA. The sample shows fewer than 300,000 clones, about four fifths of them seen only once. The V end lost 4 bases, the J end lost 3 bases, and 14 bases lay between the germline ends. Germline V lookup: CDR1 SGHDT, CDR2 YYEEEE. The CDR3 contains 14 residues.

The sequence was obtained from a man aged 35 to 55 who had been exposed to COVID-19. The rearrangement joins TRBV5-6 to TRBJ2-7, with a weak D call TRBD2 (5 bases). What was sequenced was PBMCs or T cells enriched from blood (not recorded which). This CDR3 reads CASSTGNSIYEQYF. The CDR3 DNA sequence: TGTGCCAGCAGCACGGGAAACAGTATCTACGAGCAGTACTTC.